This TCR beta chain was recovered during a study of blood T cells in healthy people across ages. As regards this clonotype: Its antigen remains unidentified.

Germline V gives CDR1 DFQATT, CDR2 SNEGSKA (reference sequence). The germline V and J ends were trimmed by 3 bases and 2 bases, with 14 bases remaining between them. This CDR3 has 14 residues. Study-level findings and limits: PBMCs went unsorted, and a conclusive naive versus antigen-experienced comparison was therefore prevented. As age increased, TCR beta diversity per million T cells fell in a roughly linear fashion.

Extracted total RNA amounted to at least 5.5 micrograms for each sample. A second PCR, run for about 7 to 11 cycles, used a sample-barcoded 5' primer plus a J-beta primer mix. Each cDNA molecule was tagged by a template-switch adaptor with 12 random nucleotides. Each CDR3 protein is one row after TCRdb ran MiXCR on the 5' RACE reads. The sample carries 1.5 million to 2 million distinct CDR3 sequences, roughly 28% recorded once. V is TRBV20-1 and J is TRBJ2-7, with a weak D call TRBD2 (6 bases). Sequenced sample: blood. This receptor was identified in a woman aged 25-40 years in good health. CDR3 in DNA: TGCAGTGCTAGCATAGGGACTTCTCCCTACGAGCAGTACTTC. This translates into CSASIGTSPYEQYF.